The subject of this entry is one T cell receptor beta chain. Its antigen is unidentified. Repertoires were generated with immunoSEQ multiplex PCR, while TCRdb's copy carries only in-frame clones and drops some. The repertoire holds over 400,000 clones, roughly nine tenths seen once, with approximately 2.5% in the top ten. This sample stems from a study of Ad26.COV2.S vaccination and SARS-CoV-2 variants. Study-wide findings and caveats: TCR breadth and depth analyses may have underestimated total T cell responses.

The germline CDR1 and CDR2 sequences are KGHSH and LQKENI. V shed 3 bases, J shed 4 bases, and the junction held 9 bases outside the gene matches. The CDR3 is made up of 17 amino acids. The treatment is: some 19 received Ad26.COV2.S at low or high dose, single or two shots; about 5 received placebo; per-sample allocation not given. Samples were taken on day 63 after the first vaccine or placebo injection. The clonotype comes from a person between 18 and 59 years old who received the Ad26.COV2.S COVID-19 vaccine or a placebo. This rearrangement joins TRBV18 to TRBJ2-1; 10 bases line up with TRBD1. The sequences come from peripheral blood, collected in a trial of Ad26.COV2.S vaccine versus placebo. The chain's CDR3 is CASSPPGQGNYYNEQFF. DNA for the CDR3: TGTGCCAGCTCACCGCCGGGACAGGGGAATTATTACAATGAGCAGTTCTTC.